The 20 T cell receptor beta chains given below trace back to one sample, sequenced in a study of immune cell composition in non-small cell lung cancer. Profiled with immunoSEQ multiplex PCR; TCRdb holds only in-frame clones, not every one. The sample shows 14,000 to 15,000 clones, roughly two thirds of them seen only once. The specimen was lung tumor tissue. Receptor source: a human donor with non-small cell lung cancer.

This clone was detected once. The V gene is TRBV7-8, the J gene TRBJ1-3; a weak D match, TRBD1 (5 bases). The CDR3 contains 15 residues. The V end lost 3 bases, the J end lost 0 bases, and 9 bases lay between the germline ends. The germline gives CDR1 SGHVS, CDR2 FQNEAQ. This CDR3 reads CASSFGTHSGNTIYF. The CDR3 DNA is TGTGCCAGCAGCTTCGGGACTCACTCTGGAAACACCATATATTTT.

The sample holds a few counts of this clone. This chain connects TRBV4-1 to TRBJ1-2; D is unclear. V was cut by 1 base and J by 10 bases, with 7 bases left in between. The CDR3 length is 11 residues. From germline, CDR1 is MGHRA and CDR2 YSYEKL. In DNA form, the CDR3 reads TGCGCCAGCAGCCAAGCCCAGAACTACACCTTC. This translates into CASSQAQNYTF.

J is TRBJ1-1 and V is TRBV20-1; the D is unclear. Germline V gene sequence: CDR1 DFQATT, CDR2 SNEGSKA (reference sequence). The ends were cut back, 1 base at V and 5 bases at J, with 5 bases in the middle. This CDR3 spans 11 amino acids. The CDR3 nucleotides read TGCAGTGCTAGAGTTCTTACTGAAGCTTTCTTT. Protein: CSARVLTEAFF.

The J gene is TRBJ1-6, the V gene TRBV15, with 7 bases lining up with TRBD1. CDR3 size: 16 residues. J gave up 0 bases and V 6 bases, and 5 bases lay outside the gene matches. From germline, CDR1 is LNHNV and CDR2 YYDKDF (reference sequence). The CDR3 region is CATSTGDASYNSPLHF. The CDR3, as DNA: TGTGCCACCAGTACAGGGGATGCCTCCTATAATTCACCCCTCCACTTT.

This sequence joins TRBV30 and TRBJ2-5, with D hard to call. The V end was cut by 2 bases, the J end by 1 base, with 8 bases between. Germline lookup yields CDR1 GTSNPN and CDR2 SVGIG (reference sequence). There are 13 residues in the CDR3. The CDR3 sequence is CAWSRQIQETQYF. CDR3 DNA: TGTGCCTGGAGTCGTCAGATCCAAGAGACCCAGTACTTC.

This clone has a handful of counts. V is TRBV7-9 and J is TRBJ1-1, with 10 nucleotides matching TRBD1. The CDR3 totals 15 residues. Germline loops: CDR1 SEHNR, CDR2 FQNEAQ (reference sequence). V was pared by 5 bases and J by 7 bases, with 10 bases of the junction left unmatched. The CDR3 DNA reads TGTGCCAGCAGCCCACCGGGACAGGGGAGAGTTGAAGCTTTCTTT. It yields the protein CASSPPGQGRVEAFF.

The rearrangement links TRBV7-2 to TRBJ1-5; D unclear. Germline V CDR1 and CDR2: SGHTA, FQGNSA. This CDR3 is built from 14 residues. Trimming left V 3 bases short and J 10 bases short, with 16 bases between. In DNA form, the CDR3 reads TGTGCCAGCAGCTTGGAGGGTTTGGCTTCCCCCCAGCATTTT. The encoded protein is CASSLEGLASPQHF. Full variable domain (outside the CDR3, taken from reference TRBV7-2 and TRBJ1-5): GAGVSQSPSNKVTEKGKDVELRCDPISGHTALYWYRQSLGQGLEFLIYFQGNSAPDKSGLPSDRFSAERTGGSVSTLTIQRTQQEDSAVYLCASSLEGLASPQHFGDGTRLSIL.

The CDR3 loop reads CAGGQGRTGQPQHF. CDR3 DNA sequence: TGTGCCGGGGGACAGGGGAGGACGGGACAGCCCCAGCATTTT. The chain recombines TRBV2 with TRBJ1-5; 10 nucleotides align to TRBD1. The ends lost 11 bases at V and 7 bases at J; junction bases unmatched: 11. Germline V CDR1 and CDR2: SNHLY, FYNNEI. The CDR3 totals 14 residues.

V and J are TRBV7-3 and TRBJ2-4, with D maybe TRBD2 (7 bases). The CDR3 length is 14 residues. Deletions cut 2 bases from V and 7 bases from J, with 12 bases between. Germline V CDR1 and CDR2: SGHTA, FQGTGA. CDR3: CASSLGGGANIQYF. CDR3 nucleotides: TGTGCCAGCAGCTTAGGCGGGGGCGCGAACATTCAGTACTTC. The whole variable domain, filled in from reference TRBV7-3 and TRBJ2-4, reads GAGVSQTPSNKVTEKGKYVELRCDPISGHTALYWYRQSLGQGPEFLIYFQGTGAADDSGLPNDRFFAVRPEGSVSTLKIQRTERGDSAVYLCASSLGGGANIQYFGAGTRLSVL.

The DNA for the CDR3 is TGTGCAAGTCGCTTAGATTCTGCCTTCGGCAGGGCAGGGTTACAAGAGACCCAGTACTTC. Translating it yields CASRLDSAFGRAGLQETQYF. V and J are TRBV12-2 and TRBJ2-5; TRBD1 is the table's D call and was not checked against the DNA. TRBV12-2 counts as a pseudogene. This CDR3 has 20 residues.

This chain connects TRBV5-8 to TRBJ2-2; 11 positions match TRBD1. CDR1 and CDR2 (germline): SGHTS, YDEGEE. CDR3 length equals 16 residues. The trim removed 3 bases at V and 2 bases at J, leaving 3 bases unmatched. CDR3 sequence reads: CASSSGQGANTGELFF. For the CDR3, the DNA is TGTGCCAGCAGCTCAGGACAGGGGGCTAACACCGGGGAGCTGTTTTTT.

This chain joins TRBV5-1 and TRBJ2-3, with 13 bases that match TRBD2. This CDR3 is 16 amino acids long. Germline CDR1 is SGHRS and CDR2 is YFSETQ. Trimming took 0 bases from V and 7 from J; bases not matched to a gene: 5. The CDR3 is CASSLATSGGANTQYF. CDR3 DNA sequence: TGCGCCAGCAGCTTGGCCACTAGCGGGGGGGCAAATACGCAGTATTTT.

This clone was observed a handful of times. The CDR3 protein is CASSPGSNQPQHF. The CDR3 DNA follows: TGCGCCAGCAGCCCAGGCAGCAATCAGCCCCAGCATTTT. The rearrangement uses TRBV5-1 and TRBJ1-5; D uncertain. This CDR3 region has 13 residues. Germline lookup yields CDR1 SGHRS and CDR2 YFSETQ. Deletions cut 4 bases from V and 1 base from J, with 6 bases between.

The chain recombines TRBV19 with TRBJ1-5; TRBD1 agrees at 8 bases. V dropped 7 bases and J dropped 1; count of bases not matched to a gene: 6. This CDR3 comprises 15 residues. From germline, CDR1 is LNHDA and CDR2 SQIVND (reference sequence). This chain's CDR3 is CASMRGQASNQPQHF. As DNA, the CDR3 is TGTGCCAGTATGAGGGGACAGGCGAGCAATCAGCCCCAGCATTTT.

The chain combines TRBV29-1 with TRBJ2-7; 7 bases match TRBD1. V was clipped by 7 bases and J by 4 bases; unmatched bases: 7. In germline, CDR1 is SQVTM, CDR2 ANQGSEA. The CDR3 sequence is 12 residues long. Here the CDR3 reads CSGTGESYEQYF. CDR3 coding DNA: TGCAGCGGAACAGGGGAATCGTACGAGCAGTACTTC.

This sequence joins TRBV18 and TRBJ1-1, with D unresolved. The CDR3 is 14 amino acids. The V end was cut by 0 bases, the J end by 11 bases, with 16 bases between. CDR1 and CDR2 (germline): KGHSH, LQKENI. Here the CDR3 DNA reads TGTGCCAGCTCACCACCGGGCCTCCTAAGAGAGGCTTTCTTT. Protein: CASSPPGLLREAFF.

V gene TRBV19 combines with J gene TRBJ2-7; TRBD2 is a possible D gene (6 bases). CDR1 and CDR2 from the germline V gene are LNHDA and SQIVND (reference sequence). This CDR3 has 15 residues. With 2 bases removed from V and 1 base from J, the gap between germline ends came to 12 bases. The CDR3 DNA sequence: TGTGCCAGTAGTATAATCGGAGGGATGTCCTACGAGCAGTACTTC. Translating it yields CASSIIGGMSYEQYF.

The chain carries TRBV4-3 and TRBJ1-1; the D is unclear. The CDR3 has 13 residues. V lost 0 bases, J lost 4 bases, and 6 bases lay in between. Looked up from germline, CDR1 is LGHNA and CDR2 is YSLEER. In DNA form, the CDR3 reads TGCGCCAGCAGCCAAGAACTTGGCACTGAAGCTTTCTTT. This encodes CASSQELGTEAFF.

The rearrangement uses TRBV10-3 and TRBJ2-3; weak D call: TRBD2 (5 bases). The CDR3 is 15 residues long. V shed 2 bases and J shed 0 bases, with 9 bases lying between them. Germline CDR1 and CDR2: ENHRY and SYGVKD. DNA for the CDR3: TGTGCCATCAGTGAGATACGGGGTAGCACAGATACGCAGTATTTT. Residues: CAISEIRGSTDTQYF.

The DNA of the CDR3 is TGTGCCAGCAGCGTAGATTGGGACAGGTACAATACGCAGTATTTT. It yields the protein CASSVDWDRYNTQYF. The chain has TRBV9 and TRBJ2-3; TRBD1 aligns across 8 bases. CDR1 is SGDLS, CDR2 YYNGEE, per germline. The CDR3 sequence is 15 residues long. Trimming took 0 bases from V and 7 from J; bases not matched to a gene: 7.